Following are 6 T cell receptor beta chains from one sample sequenced in a study of a mutant IDH1 vaccine in newly diagnosed glioma. Only in-frame clones appear in the TCRdb table, and some are missing; sequencing was by immunoSEQ multiplex PCR. The sample contains about 88,000 clones, roughly 82% of which appear only once. Stated time point: baseline, week 1 (first vaccination visit). The treatment denotes: pre-vaccination baseline after standard-of-care therapy. Sequences were derived from PBMCs, sampled from a glioma patient treated with radiotherapy, temozolomide or both. The receptors here all came from a man aged 40-50 years with glioma. Some clones in this sample may be carry-over from other donors' samples.

The CDR3 is CAAVGAGGRLDTQYF. DNA for the CDR3: TGTGCCGCCGTCGGGGCAGGGGGCCGGTTGGATACGCAGTATTTT. The chain has TRBV30 and TRBJ2-3; 8 nucleotides align to TRBD1. The V and J ends lost 8 bases and 6 bases, in that order; junction bases with no gene match: 16. The CDR3 has 15 amino acids. From germline, CDR1 is GTSNPN and CDR2 SVGIG (reference sequence).

The J gene is TRBJ1-1, the V gene TRBV6-5; D not certain. Per the germline V gene, CDR1 is MNHEY and CDR2 is SVGAGI. V shed 8 bases and J shed 1 base, with 17 bases lying between them. This CDR3 spans 15 amino acids. The CDR3 DNA reads as TGTGCCAGCGCGAAGGGATCAGCAGGGAACACTGAAGCTTTCTTT. Amino acids: CASAKGSAGNTEAFF.

The chain joins TRBV15 to TRBJ2-5; a possible D gene is TRBD1 (5 bases). The CDR3 has 14 amino acids. In germline, CDR1 is LNHNV, CDR2 YYDKDF (reference sequence). V dropped 0 bases and J dropped 4 bases, with 9 bases sitting between them. The CDR3 reads CATSRDTGRETQYF. CDR3 in DNA: TGTGCCACCAGCAGAGATACAGGCCGAGAGACCCAGTACTTC.

This rearrangement joins TRBV5-6 to TRBJ2-3; TRBD2 might be the D (7 bases). Trimming left V 4 bases short and J 0 bases short, with 21 bases between. The CDR3 consists of 18 residues. CDR1 and CDR2 (germline): SGHDT, YYEEEE. CDR3 sequence reads: CASSRFGGLPTSTDTQYF. The DNA of the CDR3 is TGTGCCAGCAGCCGGTTCGGGGGGCTACCAACTAGCACAGATACGCAGTATTTT. The complete variable domain, with remaining parts taken from reference TRBV5-6 and TRBJ2-3, reads DAGVTQSPTHLIKTRGQQVTLRCSPKSGHDTVSWYQQALGQGPQFIFQYYEEEERQRGNFPDRFSGHQFPNYSSELNVNALLLGDSALYLCASSRFGGLPTSTDTQYFGPGTRLTVL.

This clone was seen a few times. V and J are TRBV27 and TRBJ1-2, with 8 bases matching TRBD1. Germline loops: CDR1 MNHEY, CDR2 SMNVEV (reference sequence). Trimming at V came to 5 bases and at J to 7 bases, leaving 6 bases not matched to a gene. CDR3 length: 13 amino acids. CDR3 sequence: CASSGQGYGGYTF. As DNA, the CDR3 is TGTGCCAGCAGTGGACAGGGATACGGTGGCTACACCTTC.

V and J are TRBV7-8 and TRBJ2-7; 7 bases fit TRBD2. V lost 5 bases, J lost 0 bases, and 10 bases stayed unmatched. The CDR3 extends over 16 amino acids. CDR1 is SGHVS and CDR2 is FQNEAQ in the germline V gene. This CDR3 reads CASSPSREVGSYEQYF. DNA of the CDR3: TGTGCCAGCAGCCCATCTCGGGAGGTAGGCTCCTACGAGCAGTACTTC. The complete variable domain, with remaining parts taken from reference TRBV7-8 and TRBJ2-7, reads GAGVSQSPRYKVAKRGQDVALRCDPISGHVSLFWYQQALGQGPEFLTYFQNEAQLDKSGLPSDRFFAERPEGSVSTLKIQRTQQEDSAVYLCASSPSREVGSYEQYFGPGTRLTVT.